One and the same sample provided the 15 T cell receptor beta chains below, sequenced in a study of blood T cell repertoires in COVID-19. The assay was immunoSEQ multiplex PCR, and TCRdb's table has in-frame clones only and misses some. The data hold 150,000 to 200,000 clones, with roughly 87% observed a single time. The specimen sequenced was peripheral blood. The source of these receptors is a man in his sixties with active or convalescent COVID-19.

The chain couples TRBV3-1 (or the pseudogene TRBV3-2) to TRBJ2-3; TRBD2 matches at 8 bases. Germline CDR1 LGHDT, CDR2 YNNKEL (reference sequence). This CDR3 is built from 15 residues. After removal of 5 bases from V and 5 bases from J, the junction contained 9 bases not matched to a gene. CDR3 nucleotides: TGTGCCAGCAGCGGCCTAGCGGGTCTCGGAGATACGCAGTATTTT. It is translated as CASSGLAGLGDTQYF.

This clone was seen a single time. This chain links TRBV5-6 with TRBJ2-2; 7 bases line up with TRBD1. Germline lookup yields CDR1 SGHDT and CDR2 YYEEEE. This CDR3 is built from 14 residues. V gave up 0 bases and J gave up 6 bases; unmatched junction bases: 2. The CDR3 region has the DNA TGTGCCAGCAGCTTGGGACAGGGTTCCGGGGAGCTGTTTTTT. It specifies CASSLGQGSGELFF.

This chain joins TRBV2 and TRBJ2-5; a possible D gene is TRBD2 (6 bases). Trimming cost V 2 bases and J 9 bases, with 13 bases left between them. The CDR3 loop spans 13 amino acids. Germline V gene data show CDR1 as SNHLY and CDR2 as FYNNEI. CDR3 in DNA: TGTGCCAGCAGTGAACTAGCGCTTGTGGCCCAGTACTTC. Translation: CASSELALVAQYF.

The chain links TRBV4-2 to TRBJ2-1; TRBD2 agrees at 8 bases. The CDR3 covers 15 residues. Trimming cost V 4 bases and J 2 bases; bases outside gene matches: 4. Germline CDR1 LGHNA, CDR2 YNFKEQ. Written as DNA, the CDR3 is TGTGCCAGCAGCCCCCAGCGGGGGACCTACAATGAGCAGTTCTTC. This gives the protein CASSPQRGTYNEQFF.

This clone was detected once. The chain is built from TRBV18 and TRBJ1-2; 9 bases line up with TRBD1. Germline-derived CDR1 and CDR2 are KGHSH and LQKENI. This CDR3 is 13 amino acids long. J lost 7 bases, V lost 3 bases, and 3 bases had no gene match. CDR3 coding DNA: TGTGCCAGCTCACCTCAGACAGGGGGTGGCTACACCTTC. It yields the protein CASSPQTGGGYTF.

This clone showed up just a few times. The chain employs TRBV7-9 and TRBJ2-1; TRBD1 matches 9 bases. The CDR3 runs 15 residues. Germline V gene sequence: CDR1 SEHNR, CDR2 FQNEAQ (reference sequence). Losses at the gene ends were 5 bases for V and 3 bases for J; bases not matched to a gene: 5. This CDR3 is CASSLDRGIYNEQFF. The CDR3 DNA is TGTGCCAGCAGCCTCGACAGGGGGATCTACAATGAGCAGTTCTTC.

The chain combines TRBV7-9 with TRBJ2-5; 7 nucleotides line up with TRBD2. This CDR3 spans 14 amino acids. Germline V gene sequence: CDR1 SEHNR, CDR2 FQNEAQ (reference sequence). V lost 1 base to trimming and J lost 9 bases; unmatched junction nucleotides: 8. DNA for the CDR3: TGTGCCAGCAGCTTAGTCGCGGGGGTAGGGTCCCAGTACTTC. Translated: CASSLVAGVGSQYF.

J is TRBJ1-1 and V is TRBV2; D is uncertain. This CDR3 comprises 14 residues. Germline V gene sequence: CDR1 SNHLY, CDR2 FYNNEI. V shed 4 bases and J shed 0 bases, with 9 bases lying between them. The CDR3 here is CASSGTRLNTEAFF. DNA of the CDR3: TGTGCCAGCAGTGGAACACGTCTGAACACTGAAGCTTTCTTT.

The CDR3 region has the DNA TGTGCCAGCAGTGGGACAGCTTCATCCGAAGCTTTCTTT. This translates into CASSGTASSEAFF. The chain has TRBV2 and TRBJ1-1, with D maybe TRBD1 (6 bases). Deletions cut 4 bases from V and 8 bases from J, with 14 bases between. Germline values: CDR1 SNHLY, CDR2 FYNNEI. The CDR3 runs to 13 residues.

CDR3 sequence reads: CASSLEAGALAFF. The CDR3 region has the DNA TGCGCCAGCAGCTTGGAGGCAGGCGCTTTAGCTTTCTTT. This rearrangement joins TRBV5-1 to TRBJ1-1; D gene unclear. The germline V gene encodes CDR1 SGHRS and CDR2 YFSETQ. V was cut by 0 bases and J by 10 bases, with 13 bases left in between. The CDR3 length is 13 residues.

V usage is TRBV19 and J usage is TRBJ1-4; TRBD1 agrees at 10 bases. The V gene's germline CDR1 is LNHDA and CDR2 SQIVND (reference sequence). V shed 9 bases, J shed 6 bases, and the junction held 13 bases outside the gene matches. There are 16 residues in the CDR3. The CDR3 DNA is TGTGCCAGCCGAAAACTCCCCGGGACAGGGGATGAAAAACTGTTTTTT. Protein sequence: CASRKLPGTGDEKLFF.

This rearrangement joins TRBV11-2 to TRBJ1-6, with D perhaps TRBD1 (6 bases). Germline lookup yields CDR1 SGHAT and CDR2 FQNNGV. With 5 bases removed from V and 10 bases from J, the gap between germline ends came to 15 bases. CDR3 size: 14 residues. CDR3 amino acids: CASSPGRGGSPLHF. The CDR3, as DNA: TGTGCCAGCAGCCCCGGGAGGGGGGGGTCACCCCTCCACTTT.

The chain is built from TRBV27 and TRBJ2-1; 9 positions agree with TRBD2. The CDR3 contains 19 residues. Germline CDR1 and CDR2: MNHEY and SMNVEV (reference sequence). V shed 4 bases, J shed 0 bases, and the junction held 13 bases outside the gene matches. For the CDR3, the DNA is TGTGCCAGCAGTTCCTCTAAAATTTGGCGGGGGGGCTCCTACAATGAGCAGTTCTTC. Protein: CASSSSKIWRGGSYNEQFF.

Concerning this clone itself: This same CDR3 is encoded by further DNA sequences in the sample. The chain employs TRBV6-5 and TRBJ1-1, with TRBD1 matching 7 bases. Losses at the gene ends were 6 bases for V and 1 base for J; bases not matched to a gene: 2. Germline V gives CDR1 MNHEY, CDR2 SVGAGI. CDR3 length: 13 amino acids. The CDR3 nucleotides read TGTGCCAGCAGGACAGGGCAGAACACTGAAGCTTTCTTT. Protein product: CASRTGQNTEAFF.

The chain carries TRBV29-1 and TRBJ1-1; tentative D call: TRBD1 (5 bases). V was cut by 5 bases and J by 5 bases, with 15 bases left in between. Germline-derived CDR1 and CDR2 are SQVTM and ANQGSEA. This CDR3 comprises 13 residues. The CDR3 nucleotides read TGCAGCGTTAGAAAAGGGGAAGCGACTGAAGCTTTCTTT. This codes for CSVRKGEATEAFF.